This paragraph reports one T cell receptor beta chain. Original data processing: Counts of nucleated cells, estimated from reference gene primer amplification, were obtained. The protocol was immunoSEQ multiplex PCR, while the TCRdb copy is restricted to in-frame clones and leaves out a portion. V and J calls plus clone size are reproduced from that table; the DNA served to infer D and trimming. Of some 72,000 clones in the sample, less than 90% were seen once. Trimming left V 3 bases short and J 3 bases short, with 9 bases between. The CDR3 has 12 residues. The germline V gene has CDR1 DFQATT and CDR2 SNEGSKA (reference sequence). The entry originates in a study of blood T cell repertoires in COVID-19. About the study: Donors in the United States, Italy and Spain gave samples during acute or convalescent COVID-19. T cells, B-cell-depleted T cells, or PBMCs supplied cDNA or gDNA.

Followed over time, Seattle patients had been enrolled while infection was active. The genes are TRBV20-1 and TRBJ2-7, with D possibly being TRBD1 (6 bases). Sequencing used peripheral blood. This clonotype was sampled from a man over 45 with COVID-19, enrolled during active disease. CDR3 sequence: CSASQQGYEQYF. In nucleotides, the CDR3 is TGCAGTGCTAGTCAACAGGGCTACGAGCAGTACTTC.